The present entry profiles one T cell receptor (beta chain) with its context. The CDR3 does not end in the conserved phenylalanine or tryptophan, so this is likely a read error. The input was approximately 500 ng total RNA; TCR beta cDNA was made from it with a constant-region primer. Construction of TCR beta libraries relied on three successive nested multiplex PCR rounds employing slightly modified ARM-PCR. TCRdb itself ran the multiplex PCR reads through MiXCR, one entry per CDR3 protein. This sample carries roughly 91,000 distinct CDR3 sequences, about three quarters of them seen once, and the ten largest clones take 9.5% to 10%. Co-extraction yielded RNA and DNA from roughly 20-30 mg of unsorted bulk tissue. The data were obtained in a study of tumor-infiltrating lymphocytes in primary liver carcinoma. The clonotype originates from an older woman with primary liver carcinoma and hepatitis B virus infection. The sample consisted of liver tumor tissue from sampling region 5. The sample's subset: tumor region T5, tumor centre.

In nucleotides, the CDR3 is TGTGCAACCAAGGACAGGGGCGGCACTGAAGCTTTCATT. Its translation: CATKDRGGTEAFI. The rearrangement joins TRBV6-5 to TRBJ1-1; 9 nucleotides match TRBD1. There are 13 residues in the CDR3. Germline V gene lookup returns CDR1 MNHEY and CDR2 SVGAGI.